Following are 9 T cell receptor beta chains from one sample sequenced in a study of blood T cell repertoires in COVID-19. Some clones are missing from TCRdb's copy, which holds only in-frame ones; the method was immunoSEQ multiplex PCR. In the table there are 20,000 to 25,000 clones, around 90% of which are singletons. Sequencing input: peripheral blood. The receptors here all came from a human donor in a cohort sampled during active COVID-19.

The J gene is TRBJ2-1, the V gene TRBV11-3; 11 bases fit TRBD2. In germline, CDR1 is SGHNT, CDR2 YENEEA. The CDR3 runs 16 residues. V shed 5 bases, J shed 7 bases, and the junction held 10 bases outside the gene matches. The CDR3 nucleotides read TGTGCCAGCAGCCAAAAGGGACTAGCGGAGATAAATGAGCAGTTCTTC. Translating gives CASSQKGLAEINEQFF.

The chain uses TRBV5-4 and TRBJ2-1, with TRBD2 matching 14 bases. Germline V gene lookup returns CDR1 SGHNT and CDR2 YYREEE (reference sequence). Trimming at V came to 4 bases and at J to 5 bases, leaving 8 bases not matched to a gene. There are 17 residues in the CDR3. The CDR3 reads CASSRGLAGGLNNEQFF. The CDR3 region has the DNA TGTGCCAGCAGCCGCGGACTAGCGGGAGGTTTAAACAATGAGCAGTTCTTC.

The V call is TRBV27, the J call TRBJ1-2; 7 nucleotides align to TRBD1. After removal of 4 bases from V and 0 bases from J, the junction contained 8 bases not matched to a gene. Germline CDR1 MNHEY, CDR2 SMNVEV (reference sequence). The CDR3 sequence is 16 residues long. The CDR3 protein is CASSSQGGLANYGYTF. The CDR3 bases are TGTGCCAGCAGTTCTCAGGGGGGATTAGCTAACTATGGCTACACCTTC.

This clone was seen a single time. V gene TRBV27 combines with J gene TRBJ2-6; no reliable D call. CDR3 length: 14 residues. Germline CDR1 is MNHEY and CDR2 is SMNVEV (reference sequence). V was cut by 6 bases and J by 0 bases, with 6 bases left in between. This CDR3 is CASRPGSGANVLTF. In DNA, the CDR3 is TGTGCCAGCAGGCCAGGCTCTGGGGCCAACGTCCTGACTTTC. Full variable domain (rest looked up from reference TRBV27 and TRBJ2-6): EAQVTQNPRYLITVTGKKLTVTCSQNMNHEYMSWYRQDPGLGLRQIYYSMNVEVTDKGDVPEGYKVSRKEKRNFPLILESPSPNQTSLYFCASRPGSGANVLTFGAGSRLTVL.

The J gene is TRBJ2-1, the V gene TRBV18; TRBD1 aligns across 8 bases. With V trimmed by 2 bases and J by 1 base, 7 bases remained unmatched. Germline V lookup: CDR1 KGHSH, CDR2 LQKENI. This CDR3 is built from 17 residues. The CDR3 DNA reads TGTGCCAGCTCACCAATTGCCGGGACAGGATCCTACAATGAGCAGTTCTTC. Its protein is CASSPIAGTGSYNEQFF.

Only one count was recorded for this clone. The chain uses TRBV10-3 and TRBJ1-1; TRBD1 is a possible D gene (6 bases). Trimming cost V 10 bases and J 0 bases, with 15 bases left between them. The germline V gene encodes CDR1 ENHRY and CDR2 SYGVKD. The CDR3 consists of 14 residues. CDR3 DNA: TGTGCCACCGAAGCGGACAGAGTGAACACTGAAGCTTTCTTT. Its protein is CATEADRVNTEAFF.

V and J are TRBV30 and TRBJ2-1; 8 positions agree with TRBD2. The CDR3 contains 13 residues. Losses at the gene ends were 1 base for V and 5 bases for J; bases not matched to a gene: 1. Germline V gene lookup returns CDR1 GTSNPN and CDR2 SVGIG (reference sequence). For the CDR3, the DNA is TGTGCCTGGAGTGGCGGGAGGAACAATGAGCAGTTCTTC. It yields the protein CAWSGGRNNEQFF.

J is TRBJ2-1 and V is TRBV27; TRBD2 is a possible D gene (5 bases). The CDR3 has 14 amino acids. Looked up from germline, CDR1 is MNHEY and CDR2 is SMNVEV (reference sequence). The V end was cut by 5 bases, the J end by 6 bases, with 14 bases between. CDR3 protein: CASSRQLEVNEQFF. The CDR3 nucleotides are TGTGCCAGCAGTCGACAACTAGAAGTCAATGAGCAGTTCTTC.

The rearrangement uses TRBV5-6 and TRBJ1-2; 8 bases line up with TRBD1. The CDR3 spans 15 residues. The germline CDR1 and CDR2 sequences are SGHDT and YYEEEE. Trimming at V came to 4 bases and at J to 1 base, leaving 6 bases not matched to a gene. CDR3 nucleotide sequence: TGTGCCAGCAGCCTGGGACAGGCCATTAACTATGGCTACACCTTC. Its protein is CASSLGQAINYGYTF. Combining the CDR3 with reference TRBV5-6 and TRBJ1-2 gives the whole variable domain DAGVTQSPTHLIKTRGQQVTLRCSPKSGHDTVSWYQQALGQGPQFIFQYYEEEERQRGNFPDRFSGHQFPNYSSELNVNALLLGDSALYLCASSLGQAINYGYTFGSGTRLTVV.